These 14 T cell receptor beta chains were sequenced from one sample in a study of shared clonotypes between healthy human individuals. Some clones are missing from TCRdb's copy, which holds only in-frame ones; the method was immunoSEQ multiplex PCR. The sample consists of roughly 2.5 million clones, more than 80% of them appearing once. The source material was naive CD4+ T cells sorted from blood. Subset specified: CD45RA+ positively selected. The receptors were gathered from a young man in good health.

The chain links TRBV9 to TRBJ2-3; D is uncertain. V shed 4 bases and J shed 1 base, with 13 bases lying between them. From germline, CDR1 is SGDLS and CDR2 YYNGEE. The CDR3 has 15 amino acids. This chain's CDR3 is CASSSRPEGTDTQYF. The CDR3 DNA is TGTGCCAGCAGCTCCCGTCCAGAGGGCACAGATACGCAGTATTTT. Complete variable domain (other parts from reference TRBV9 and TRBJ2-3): DSGVTQTPKHLITATGQRVTLRCSPRSGDLSVYWYQQSLDQGLQFLIQYYNGEERAKGNILERFSAQQFPDLHSELNLSSLELGDSALYFCASSSRPEGTDTQYFGPGTRLTVL.

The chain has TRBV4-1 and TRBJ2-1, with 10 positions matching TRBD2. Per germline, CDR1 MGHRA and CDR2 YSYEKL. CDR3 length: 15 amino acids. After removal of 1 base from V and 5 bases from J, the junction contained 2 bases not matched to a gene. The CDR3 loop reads CASSQGTSGHNEQFF. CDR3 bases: TGCGCCAGCAGCCAAGGGACTAGCGGTCACAATGAGCAGTTCTTC.

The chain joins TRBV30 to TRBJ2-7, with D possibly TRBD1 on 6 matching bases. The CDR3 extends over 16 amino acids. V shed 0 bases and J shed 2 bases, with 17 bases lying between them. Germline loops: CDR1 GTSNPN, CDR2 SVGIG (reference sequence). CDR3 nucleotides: TGTGCCTGGAGTGTGGGGGCCTCAGGGTCAACCTACGAGCAGTACTTC. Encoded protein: CAWSVGASGSTYEQYF.

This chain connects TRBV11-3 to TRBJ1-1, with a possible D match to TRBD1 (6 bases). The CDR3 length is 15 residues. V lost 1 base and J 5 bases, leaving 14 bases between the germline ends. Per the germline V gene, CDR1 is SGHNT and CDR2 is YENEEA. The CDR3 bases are TGTGCCAGCAGCTTAGGGGCGGGGGGCGAGACTGAAGCTTTCTTT. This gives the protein CASSLGAGGETEAFF.

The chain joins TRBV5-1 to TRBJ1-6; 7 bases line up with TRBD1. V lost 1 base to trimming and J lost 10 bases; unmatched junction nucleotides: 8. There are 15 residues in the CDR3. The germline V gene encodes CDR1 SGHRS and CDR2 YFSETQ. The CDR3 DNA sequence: TGCGCCAGCAGCTTGCAAAGACAGGGTCACTCACCCCTCCACTTT. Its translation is CASSLQRQGHSPLHF.

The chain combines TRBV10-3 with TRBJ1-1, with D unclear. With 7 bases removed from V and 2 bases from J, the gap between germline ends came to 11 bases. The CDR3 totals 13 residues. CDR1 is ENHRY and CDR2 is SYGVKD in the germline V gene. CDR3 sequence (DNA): TGTGCCATCAACCCGAACATAAACACTGAAGCTTTCTTT. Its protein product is CAINPNINTEAFF.

This chain's CDR3 is CASSLSEVLAGPSGANVLTF. The CDR3 region has the DNA TGTGCCAGCAGCTTATCAGAGGTGCTAGCGGGCCCCTCTGGGGCCAACGTCCTGACTTTC. The chain has TRBV7-8 and TRBJ2-6, with 8 bases aligning to TRBD2. This CDR3 is 20 amino acids long. The V segment lost 2 bases and the J segment 0 bases; nucleotides outside the gene matches: 12. Germline CDR1 SGHVS, CDR2 FQNEAQ. The full variable domain, rest sourced from reference TRBV7-8 and TRBJ2-6, is GAGVSQSPRYKVAKRGQDVALRCDPISGHVSLFWYQQALGQGPEFLTYFQNEAQLDKSGLPSDRFFAERPEGSVSTLKIQRTQQEDSAVYLCASSLSEVLAGPSGANVLTFGAGSRLTVL.

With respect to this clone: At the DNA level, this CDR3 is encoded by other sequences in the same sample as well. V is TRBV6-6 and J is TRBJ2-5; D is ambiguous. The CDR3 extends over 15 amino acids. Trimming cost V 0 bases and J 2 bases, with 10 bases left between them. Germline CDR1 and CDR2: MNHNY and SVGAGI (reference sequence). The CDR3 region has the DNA TGTGCCAGCAGTTACTCGAGGCAGGTTCAAGAGACCCAGTACTTC. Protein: CASSYSRQVQETQYF.

CDR3: CASSLSVWDTNYGYTF. As DNA, the CDR3 is TGTGCCAGCAGCTTATCGGTCTGGGACACTAACTATGGCTACACCTTC. The chain joins TRBV7-2 to TRBJ1-2; the D gene is possibly TRBD1 (6 bases). Germline CDR1 reads SGHTA; CDR2 reads FQGNSA. The CDR3 loop spans 16 amino acids. V was cut by 2 bases and J by 0 bases, with 13 bases left in between.

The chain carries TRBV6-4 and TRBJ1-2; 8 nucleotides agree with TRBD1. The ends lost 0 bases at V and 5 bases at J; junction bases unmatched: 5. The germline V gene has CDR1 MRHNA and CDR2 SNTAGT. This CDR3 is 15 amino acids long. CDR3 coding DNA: TGTGCCAGCAGTGACTCGCATCAGGGGGCTTATGGCTACACCTTC. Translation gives CASSDSHQGAYGYTF.

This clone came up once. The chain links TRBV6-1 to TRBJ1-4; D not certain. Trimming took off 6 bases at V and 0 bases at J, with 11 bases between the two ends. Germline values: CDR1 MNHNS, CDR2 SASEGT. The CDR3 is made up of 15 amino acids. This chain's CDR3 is CASSQDRATNEKLFF. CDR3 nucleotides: TGTGCCAGCAGCCAGGACCGAGCAACTAATGAAAAACTGTTTTTT.

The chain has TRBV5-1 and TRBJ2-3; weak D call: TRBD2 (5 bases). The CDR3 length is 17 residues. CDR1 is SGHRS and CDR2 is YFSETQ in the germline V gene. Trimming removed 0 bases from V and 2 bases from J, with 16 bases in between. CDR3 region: CASSLVGSDRPTDTQYF. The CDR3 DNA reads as TGCGCCAGCAGCTTGGTTGGGAGCGATAGACCCACAGATACGCAGTATTTT.

CDR3 protein: CASSPRGDRNYEQYF. Here the CDR3 DNA reads TGTGCCAGCAGCCCAAGGGGTGATCGGAACTACGAGCAGTACTTC. The chain recombines TRBV11-2 with TRBJ2-7, with D perhaps matching TRBD1 (5 bases). The germline CDR1 and CDR2 sequences are SGHAT and FQNNGV. Between the trimmed V and J ends, which lost 5 bases and 3 bases, there was a span of 17 bases. The CDR3 spans 15 residues.

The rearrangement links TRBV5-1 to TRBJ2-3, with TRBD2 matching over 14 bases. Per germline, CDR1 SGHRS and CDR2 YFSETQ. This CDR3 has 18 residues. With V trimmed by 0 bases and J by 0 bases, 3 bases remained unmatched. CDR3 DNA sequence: TGCGCCAGCAGCTTGGGACTAGCGGGAGGGCGAAGCACAGATACGCAGTATTTT. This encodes CASSLGLAGGRSTDTQYF.